The entry below gives a single T cell receptor beta chain sequence along with its context. This entry comes from a study of blood T cell repertoires in COVID-19. On the study more broadly: PBMCs, B-cell-depleted T cells, or T cells were the source of the cDNA or gDNA that made up the material.

In the source study's methods: Amplified reference gene primers provided the basis for estimating nucleated cell counts. Profiling relied on immunoSEQ multiplex PCR, and the TCRdb table lists in-frame clones only, not all of them. V, J and clone size are taken as reported in that table, and D and trimming were inferred from the DNA itself. The sample has some 220,000 clones, about nine tenths seen once. The CDR3 is 15 amino acids. The trim removed 1 base at V and 6 bases at J, leaving 5 bases unmatched. Germline CDR1 reads SGHRS; CDR2 reads YFSETQ. In terms of age and location, participants ranged from roughly 18 to 90 years and lived in under 30 US areas. In assigning cohorts, the study relied on participant-reported clinical history.

The J gene is TRBJ2-2, the V gene TRBV5-1; 8 bases fit TRBD1. The sequence derives from a woman aged 35 to 49 with acute COVID-19. The sequenced sample consisted of PBMCs or T cells enriched from blood (not recorded which). In DNA, the CDR3 is TGCGCCAGCAGCTTGAGACAGGGGAATGCCGGGGAGCTGTTTTTT. It codes for CASSLRQGNAGELFF.